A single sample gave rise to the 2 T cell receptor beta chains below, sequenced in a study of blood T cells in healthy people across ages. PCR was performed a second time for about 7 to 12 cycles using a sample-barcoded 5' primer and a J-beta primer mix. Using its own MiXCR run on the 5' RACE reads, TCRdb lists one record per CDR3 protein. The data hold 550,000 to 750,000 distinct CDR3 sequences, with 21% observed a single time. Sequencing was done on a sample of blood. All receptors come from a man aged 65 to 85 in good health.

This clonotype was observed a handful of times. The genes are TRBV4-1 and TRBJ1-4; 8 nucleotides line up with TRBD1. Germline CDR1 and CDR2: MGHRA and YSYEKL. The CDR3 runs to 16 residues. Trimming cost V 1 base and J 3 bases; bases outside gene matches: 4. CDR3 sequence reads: CASSQGQGISNEKLFF. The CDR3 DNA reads TGCGCCAGCAGCCAAGGACAGGGGATATCTAATGAAAAACTGTTTTTT.

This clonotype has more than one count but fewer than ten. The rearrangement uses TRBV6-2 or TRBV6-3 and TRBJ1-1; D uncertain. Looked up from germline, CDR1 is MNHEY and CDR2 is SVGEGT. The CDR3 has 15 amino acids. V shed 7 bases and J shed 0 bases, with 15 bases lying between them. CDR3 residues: CASTEPYEVNTEAFF. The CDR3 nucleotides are TGTGCCAGCACCGAGCCTTACGAGGTGAACACTGAAGCTTTCTTT.